The rows below give T cell receptor beta chains drawn from one sample of a study of OX40 agonist ivuxolimab in advanced cancers. Clones were sequenced by immunoSEQ multiplex PCR, and TCRdb holds only the in-frame ones, with some missing. Of tens of thousands of clones in the sample, approximately 91% were seen once. The source was CD4+ or CD8+ T cells sorted from blood, collected in a trial of the OX40 agonist ivuxolimab. The receptors shown here come from an adult with an advanced solid tumor such as melanoma, head and neck, liver or kidney cancer. The CDR3 runs from the conserved cysteine through the conserved F or W. A D gene is named only where the DNA matches it firmly. Clone size is stated in some rows and not others, as once, few, many or a class when expanded.

abundance,v_gene,d_gene,j_gene,CDR3aa,CDR3nt
.,TRBV19,.,TRBJ2-5,CASSATGVRTQYF,TGTGCCAGTAGTGCGACAGGAGTGAGGACCCAGTACTTC
.,TRBV10-3,TRBD1,TRBJ2-1,CAIRDREYNEQFF,TGTGCCATCCGGGACAGGGAATACAATGAGCAGTTCTTC
.,TRBV7-2,.,TRBJ2-6,CASSFMGQGLAGANVLTF,TGTGCCAGCAGCTTTATGGGTCAGGGCCTGGCTGGGGCCAACGTCCTGACTTTC
.,TRBV28,.,TRBJ1-5,CASSSGLNQPQHF,TGTGCCAGCAGTTCTGGACTCAATCAGCCCCAGCATTTT
.,TRBV6-5,.,TRBJ2-7,CASKGIGYEQYF,TGTGCCAGCAAGGGAATTGGGTACGAGCAGTACTTC
.,TRBV19,TRBD1,TRBJ2-7,CASSIGRGTGGYEQYF,TGTGCCAGTAGTATAGGAAGAGGGACAGGGGGCTACGAGCAGTACTTC
few,TRBV7-2,.,TRBJ2-1,CASSLSFTGGYNEQFF,TGTGCCAGCAGCTTAAGTTTCACCGGGGGATACAATGAGCAGTTCTTC
.,TRBV18,.,TRBJ1-5,CASSPGENQPQHF,TGTGCCAGCTCACCAGGGGAGAATCAGCCCCAGCATTTT
.,TRBV4-2,.,TRBJ1-1,CASSQDSFNTEAFF,TGTGCCAGCAGCCAAGACAGTTTTAACACTGAAGCTTTCTTT
.,TRBV5-5,TRBD2,TRBJ2-3,CASSRRAAGVADTQYF,TGTGCCAGCAGCCGGAGGGCAGCGGGAGTCGCAGATACGCAGTATTTT
.,TRBV5-1,.,TRBJ2-7,CASSFGGSGVPASEQYF,TGCGCCAGCAGCTTTGGTGGTTCGGGAGTCCCCGCGTCCGAGCAGTACTTC
.,TRBV5-1,TRBD1,TRBJ2-2,CASSLTTGTALITNTGELFF,TGCGCCAGCAGCTTAACCACCGGGACAGCCTTAATTACGAACACCGGGGAGCTGTTTTTT
few,TRBV7-2,TRBD2,TRBJ2-7,CASSLGAGVSEQYF,TGTGCCAGCAGCTTAGGAGCGGGGGTAAGCGAGCAGTACTTC
.,TRBV14,.,TRBJ2-3,CASSQDGGRSTDTQYF,TGTGCCAGCAGCCAAGATGGCGGCAGGAGCACAGATACGCAGTATTTT
.,TRBV19,.,TRBJ2-3,CASSIVGLQGSTDTQYF,TGTGCCAGTAGTATAGTGGGGCTACAAGGCAGCACAGATACGCAGTATTTT
once,TRBV6-5,TRBD2,TRBJ2-1,CASRLAEYNEQFF,TGTGCCAGCCGACTAGCGGAGTACAATGAGCAGTTCTTC
.,TRBV7-9,.,TRBJ1-1,CASSHYWGANTEAFF,TGTGCCAGCAGCCATTATTGGGGAGCGAACACTGAAGCTTTCTTT
.,TRBV5-1,.,TRBJ2-3,CASSLGLVRTDTQYF,TGCGCCAGCAGCTTGGGACTAGTTCGCACAGATACGCAGTATTTT